This T cell receptor (beta chain) was found in a study of blood T cell repertoires in COVID-19. The CDR3 has 15 residues. Germline assignment: CDR1 SGHRS and CDR2 YFSETQ. V was clipped by 0 bases and J by 8 bases; unmatched bases: 6. This clone appeared a few times. This table comes from immunoSEQ multiplex PCR, and its TCRdb copy is limited to in-frame clones, with some not included. In the table there are about 160,000 clones, around 83% of which are singletons. Sequenced sample: peripheral blood. This clonotype originated in a man between 65 and 85 years old who had recovered from COVID-19. The rearrangement links TRBV5-1 to TRBJ1-5; TRBD1 agrees at 9 bases. The CDR3 spells CASSLDGQGLEPQHF. CDR3 DNA: TGCGCCAGCAGCTTGGATGGACAGGGGCTTGAGCCCCAGCATTTT. Full variable domain (outside the CDR3, taken from reference TRBV5-1 and TRBJ1-5): KAGVTQTPRYLIKTRGQQVTLSCSPISGHRSVSWYQQTPGQGLQFLFEYFSETQRNKGNFPGRFSGRQFSNSRSEMNVSTLELGDSALYLCASSLDGQGLEPQHFGDGTRLSIL.